These T cell receptor beta chains were read from a single sample in a study of blood T cell repertoires in COVID-19. Sequenced by immunoSEQ multiplex PCR; TCRdb stores in-frame clones only, minus some. The sample records a few hundred thousand clones, 70% to 90% being singletons. The specimen sequenced was peripheral blood. Every receptor here comes from a middle-aged man who had recovered from COVID-19. Each CDR3 is given with its conserved first and last residue. D genes are given only for firm matches. Clone size, where shown, is once, few, many, or a class for clones that have expanded.

abundance | d_gene | j_gene | v_gene | CDR3aa | CDR3nt
NA | TRBD1 | TRBJ2-1 | TRBV7-8 | CASSLVRDRAYNEQFF | TGTGCCAGCAGCTTAGTACGGGACAGGGCATACAATGAGCAGTTCTTC
few | TRBD1 | TRBJ1-2 | TRBV2 | CASTRDRGGNYGYTF | TGTGCCAGCACCCGGGACAGGGGAGGAAACTATGGCTACACCTTC
NA | TRBD1 | TRBJ2-5 | TRBV11-3 | CASSNRTGPETQYF | TGTGCCAGCAGCAACAGGACAGGGCCAGAGACCCAGTACTTC
NA | NA | TRBJ2-1 | TRBV5-6 | CASSSQGIYNEQFF | TGTGCCAGCAGCTCACAGGGTATCTACAATGAGCAGTTCTTC
NA | TRBD2 | TRBJ2-2 | TRBV27 | CASSSLGGAQLYTGELFF | TGTGCCAGCAGTTCCCTCGGGGGGGCTCAGTTATACACCGGGGAGCTGTTTTTT
NA | NA | TRBJ1-1 | TRBV9 | CASSVVGQNTEAFF | TGTGCCAGCAGCGTAGTGGGCCAGAACACTGAAGCTTTCTTT
NA | TRBD2 | TRBJ2-1 | TRBV19 | CASSTTGTSGGSSYNEQFF | TGTGCCAGTAGTACTACCGGGACTAGCGGAGGGAGCTCCTACAATGAGCAGTTCTTC
NA | NA | TRBJ2-1 | TRBV5-8 | CASSFSSYEQFF | TGTGCCAGCAGCTTCTCTAGCTATGAGCAGTTCTTC
NA | TRBD2 | TRBJ2-7 | TRBV28 | CASSPGGARYEQYF | TGTGCCAGCAGCCCGGGGGGGGCGAGGTACGAGCAGTACTTC
NA | TRBD2 | TRBJ2-1 | TRBV5-8 | CASSSLGGVVYNEQFF | TGTGCCAGCAGCTCCCTGGGGGGGGTGGTATACAATGAGCAGTTCTTC
NA | NA | TRBJ2-5 | TRBV28 | CASSPIGGDYQETQYF | TGTGCCAGCAGTCCCATCGGCGGGGATTACCAAGAGACCCAGTACTTC
NA | NA | TRBJ2-7 | TRBV6-2/TRBV6-3 | CASSTGILNGLYEQYF | TGTGCCAGCAGTACGGGGATTCTGAACGGGCTCTACGAGCAGTACTTC
NA | TRBD1 | TRBJ1-5 | TRBV16 | CASSPSPGTGEHQPQHF | TGTGCCAGCAGCCCAAGCCCCGGGACAGGGGAACATCAGCCCCAGCATTTT
few | NA | TRBJ1-6 | TRBV30 | CAWKYGTANSPLHF | TGTGCCTGGAAGTACGGGACTGCAAATTCACCCCTCCACTTT
NA | NA | TRBJ2-7 | TRBV10-2 | CASSETGFYEQYF | TGCGCCAGCAGTGAGACAGGTTTCTACGAGCAGTACTTC
NA | NA | TRBJ1-1 | TRBV18 | CASLPNSPDTEAFF | TGTGCCAGCTTACCGAACAGTCCGGACACTGAAGCTTTCTTT
NA | TRBD2 | TRBJ2-5 | TRBV19 | CATGGAPRGTQYF | TGTGCCACCGGGGGGGCCCCCCGGGGGACCCAGTACTTC
NA | TRBD2 | TRBJ2-1 | TRBV7-6 | CASSLTMGLAGSSYNEQFF | TGTGCCAGCAGCTTAACCATGGGACTAGCGGGAAGCTCCTACAATGAGCAGTTCTTC
NA | TRBD1 | TRBJ1-1 | TRBV5-6 | CASSLGTVGGEAFF | TGTGCCAGCAGCCTGGGGACAGTAGGCGGTGAAGCTTTCTTT
NA | NA | TRBJ2-5 | TRBV11-2 | CASSRSRGETQYF | TGTGCCAGCAGCCGCTCGAGAGGAGAGACCCAGTACTTC
NA | NA | TRBJ1-3 | TRBV5-5 | CASSNVPTDAGNTIYF | TGTGCCAGCAGCAACGTCCCGACAGACGCTGGAAACACCATATATTTT
NA | NA | TRBJ2-5 | TRBV10-3 | CAISESFRQETQYF | TGTGCCATCAGTGAGTCTTTTCGCCAAGAGACCCAGTACTTC
NA | TRBD2 | TRBJ2-1 | TRBV6-4 | CASSQSGNSYNEQFF | TGTGCCAGCAGTCAGAGCGGGAACTCCTACAATGAGCAGTTCTTC
NA | NA | TRBJ2-7 | TRBV28 | CASSLQGIYEQYF | TGTGCCAGCAGTTTGCAGGGGATCTACGAGCAGTACTTC
NA | NA | TRBJ2-7 | TRBV5-1 | CASSFPGEQYF | TGCGCCAGCAGCTTTCCGGGGGAGCAGTACTTC
once | NA | TRBJ2-7 | TRBV18 | CASSPDSLGEQYF | TGTGCCAGCTCACCGGACAGCCTTGGCGAGCAGTACTTC
NA | TRBD1 | TRBJ2-2 | TRBV28 | CASRGDRLNTGELFF | TGTGCCAGCCGAGGGGACAGGCTGAACACCGGGGAGCTGTTTTTT
NA | TRBD1 | TRBJ1-2 | TRBV18 | CASSPPGQGDYGYTF | TGTGCCAGCTCACCTCCGGGACAGGGGGACTATGGCTACACCTTC
NA | NA | TRBJ2-7 | TRBV6-1 | CASSESDTYEQYF | TGTGCCAGCAGTGAATCGGACACCTACGAGCAGTACTTC
NA | NA | TRBJ1-5 | TRBV6-5 | CASSMGLTSNQPQHF | TGTGCCAGCAGTATGGGACTAACTAGCAATCAGCCCCAGCATTTT
many | NA | TRBJ1-2 | TRBV16 | CASSQLLVAPYGYTF | TGTGCCAGCAGCCAATTGTTGGTGGCTCCGTATGGCTACACCTTC
NA | TRBD1 | TRBJ1-1 | TRBV7-9 | CASSTDRGSTEAFF | TGTGCCAGCAGCACAGACAGGGGATCCACTGAAGCTTTCTTT
NA | NA | TRBJ2-1 | TRBV5-1 | CASSRKTSSGLNEQFF | TGCGCCAGCAGCCGAAAAACTAGCTCGGGACTCAATGAGCAGTTCTTC
NA | TRBD1 | TRBJ1-2 | TRBV28 | CASRLRAGTGYGYTF | TGTGCCAGCAGACTTCGGGCTGGGACAGGGTATGGCTACACCTTC
NA | TRBD1 | TRBJ2-7 | TRBV28 | CASKILDRGLGEQYF | TGTGCCAGCAAGATACTGGACAGGGGGCTCGGCGAGCAGTACTTC
NA | TRBD2 | TRBJ2-1 | TRBV24-1 | CATSATSGFYNEQFF | TGTGCCACCAGTGCGACTAGCGGATTCTACAATGAGCAGTTCTTC
few | NA | TRBJ2-7 | TRBV7-9 | CASSPGDRQSSYEQYF | TGTGCCAGCAGCCCAGGGGACCGCCAGAGCTCCTACGAGCAGTACTTC
NA | TRBD2 | TRBJ2-2 | TRBV5-4 | CASSLLSGPNTGELFF | TGTGCCAGCAGCTTACTTAGCGGGCCGAACACCGGGGAGCTGTTTTTT
few | NA | TRBJ1-6 | TRBV28 | CACGQLRINSPLHF | TGTGCATGTGGGCAGCTCCGAATTAATTCACCCCTCCACTTT